Shown below are 5 T cell receptor beta chains from a single sample sequenced in a study of TIL therapy for anti-PD-1-resistant metastatic lung cancer. The immunoSEQ assay was v3. Produced via immunoSEQ multiplex PCR; TCRdb's table is partial and in-frame only. The sample yields fewer than 20,000 clones, roughly 85% seen once. As for time point: pre-treatment sample, taken before nivolumab and TIL therapy. The material sequenced was blood, taken at baseline. The source of these receptors is a person aged 25 to 85 with non-small cell lung cancer.

The chain joins TRBV19 to TRBJ2-1; D assignment may be TRBD1 or TRBD2 (6 bases each). The germline V and J ends were trimmed by 2 bases and 4 bases, with 9 bases remaining between them. Germline V CDR1 and CDR2: LNHDA, SQIVND (reference sequence). CDR3 length: 14 residues. In nucleotides, the CDR3 is TGTGCCAGTAGTATAACAGGGAGGTACAATGAGCAGTTCTTC. This encodes CASSITGRYNEQFF.

The chain combines TRBV7-9 with TRBJ1-1, with 10 bases fitting TRBD1. Germline V lookup: CDR1 SEHNR, CDR2 FQNEAQ (reference sequence). V gave up 7 bases and J gave up 6 bases; unmatched junction bases: 11. The CDR3 contains 15 residues. The CDR3 spells CASTKGQGSPPEAFF. In DNA, the CDR3 is TGTGCCAGCACCAAGGGACAGGGGTCCCCCCCTGAAGCTTTCTTT.

This chain uses TRBV5-5 with TRBJ1-5; no clear D gene. The CDR3 length is 15 residues. CDR1 is SGHKS, CDR2 YYEKEE, per germline (reference sequence). Trimming took off 0 bases at V and 4 bases at J, with 11 bases between the two ends. The CDR3 sequence: CASSLGAGSNQPQHF. The DNA for the CDR3 is TGTGCCAGCAGCTTGGGAGCCGGGTCTAATCAGCCCCAGCATTTT.

The genes are TRBV5-6 and TRBJ1-5; a possible D gene is TRBD1 (5 bases). CDR1 is SGHDT and CDR2 is YYEEEE in the germline V gene. Trimming cost V 6 bases and J 2 bases, with 9 bases left between them. The CDR3 totals 13 residues. CDR3 nucleotide sequence: TGTGCCAGCACCCGGGGGGGCAATCAGCCCCAGCATTTT. It is translated as CASTRGGNQPQHF.

To note about this clone: The junction differs from germline at one of its ends, possibly a read error. The chain recombines TRBV4-2 with TRBJ1-4, with 8 positions matching TRBD1. Germline values: CDR1 LGHNA, CDR2 YNFKEQ. This CDR3 is 16 amino acids long. The CDR3 DNA sequence: TGTGCCAGCAGACAAGGACAGGGAGCAACTAATGAAAAACTGTTTTTT. This codes for CASRQGQGATNEKLFF.